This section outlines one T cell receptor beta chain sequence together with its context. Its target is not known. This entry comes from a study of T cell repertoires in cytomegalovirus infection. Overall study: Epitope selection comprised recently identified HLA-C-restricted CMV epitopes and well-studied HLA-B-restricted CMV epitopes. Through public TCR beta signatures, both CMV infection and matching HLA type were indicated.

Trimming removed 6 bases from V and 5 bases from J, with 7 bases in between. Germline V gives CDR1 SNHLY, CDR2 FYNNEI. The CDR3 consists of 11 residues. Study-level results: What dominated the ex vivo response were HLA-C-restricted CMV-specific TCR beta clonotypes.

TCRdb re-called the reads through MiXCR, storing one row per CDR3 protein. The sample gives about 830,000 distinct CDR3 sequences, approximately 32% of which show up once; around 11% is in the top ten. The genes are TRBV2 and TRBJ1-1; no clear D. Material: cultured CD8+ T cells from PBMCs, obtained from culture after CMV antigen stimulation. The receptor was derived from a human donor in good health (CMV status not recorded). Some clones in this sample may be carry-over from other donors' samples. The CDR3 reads CASRKETEAFF. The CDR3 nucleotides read TGTGCCAGCAGGAAGGAAACTGAAGCTTTCTTT. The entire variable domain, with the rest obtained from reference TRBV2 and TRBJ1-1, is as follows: EPEVTQTPSHQVTQMGQEVILRCVPISNHLYFYWYRQILGQKVEFLVSFYNNEISEKSEIFDDQFSVERPDGSNFTLKIRSTKLEDSAMYFCASRKETEAFFGQGTRLTVV.